These T cell receptor beta chains were read from a single sample in a study of cytomegalovirus exposure and HLA in healthy donors. Some clones are missing from TCRdb's copy, which holds only in-frame ones; the method was immunoSEQ multiplex PCR. Here the sample spans roughly 150,000 clones, 80% to 85% being singletons. Sequencing was performed on PBMCs. The receptors derive from a man aged 25 to 45 in good health and CMV-seronegative. Each CDR3 is given with its conserved first and last residue. A D gene is named only where the DNA matches it firmly.

J gene: TRBJ2-7; CDR3 length: 14; D gene: -; V gene: TRBV10-3; CDR3 protein: CAISESARGYEQYF
J gene: TRBJ1-2; CDR3 length: 16; D gene: TRBD1; V gene: TRBV6-6; CDR3 protein: CASSSVQGARNYGYTF
J gene: TRBJ1-1; CDR3 length: 18; D gene: TRBD1; V gene: TRBV5-1; CDR3 protein: CASSLRSVRDSRNTEAFF
J gene: TRBJ2-7; CDR3 length: 14; D gene: TRBD2; V gene: TRBV5-1; CDR3 protein: CASSLVAGVEEQYF
J gene: TRBJ2-1; CDR3 length: 12; D gene: -; V gene: TRBV30; CDR3 protein: CAWSPGASQQFF
J gene: TRBJ1-1; CDR3 length: 15; D gene: -; V gene: TRBV9; CDR3 protein: CASSRKRVPVTEAFF
J gene: TRBJ2-2; CDR3 length: 15; D gene: -; V gene: TRBV27; CDR3 protein: CASTLLSGKGGELFF
J gene: TRBJ2-7; CDR3 length: 19; D gene: TRBD2; V gene: TRBV11-3; CDR3 protein: CASSLGIEGTSEYSYEQYF
J gene: TRBJ2-2; CDR3 length: 13; D gene: TRBD2; V gene: TRBV5-1; CDR3 protein: CASGTSDTGELFF
J gene: TRBJ1-1; CDR3 length: 14; D gene: -; V gene: TRBV28; CDR3 protein: CASSRGGSNTEAFF
J gene: TRBJ1-4; CDR3 length: 15; D gene: -; V gene: TRBV4-2; CDR3 protein: CASSQSNSLREKLFF
J gene: TRBJ2-7; CDR3 length: 14; D gene: TRBD1; V gene: TRBV19; CDR3 protein: CASSKRQGRYEQYF
J gene: TRBJ2-3; CDR3 length: 15; D gene: TRBD2; V gene: TRBV19; CDR3 protein: CASSMPSGSADTQYF
J gene: TRBJ2-1; CDR3 length: 15; D gene: -; V gene: TRBV6-6; CDR3 protein: CASSYSQTGNNEQFF
J gene: TRBJ1-6; CDR3 length: 17; D gene: -; V gene: TRBV5-6; CDR3 protein: CASSLVGGKGPGSPLHF
J gene: TRBJ1-2; CDR3 length: 15; D gene: -; V gene: TRBV10-3; CDR3 protein: CAISREMESGVGYTF
J gene: TRBJ2-7; CDR3 length: 11; D gene: TRBD1; V gene: TRBV4-1; CDR3 protein: CASGTVYEQYF
J gene: TRBJ2-1; CDR3 length: 15; D gene: TRBD2; V gene: TRBV4-3; CDR3 protein: CASSQLAGPYNEQFF
J gene: TRBJ2-3; CDR3 length: 18; D gene: TRBD2; V gene: TRBV19; CDR3 protein: CASSPLVGTRALTDTQYF
J gene: TRBJ1-2; CDR3 length: 15; D gene: TRBD1; V gene: TRBV27; CDR3 protein: CASSPRTGPDYGYTF
J gene: TRBJ1-2; CDR3 length: 14; D gene: -; V gene: TRBV15; CDR3 protein: CATSSEQGFYGYTF
J gene: TRBJ1-1; CDR3 length: 13; D gene: -; V gene: TRBV2; CDR3 protein: CASSEGAGVKAFF
J gene: TRBJ2-2; CDR3 length: 16; D gene: -; V gene: TRBV6-6; CDR3 protein: CASSYRIGGLAGELFF
J gene: TRBJ1-2; CDR3 length: 13; D gene: -; V gene: TRBV11-3; CDR3 protein: CASSSPSGVGYTF
J gene: -; CDR3 length: 14; D gene: -; V gene: TRBV25-1; CDR3 protein: CASSPPQGSYEQYF
J gene: TRBJ2-5; CDR3 length: 16; D gene: -; V gene: TRBV4-1; CDR3 protein: CASSETPQTYQETQYF
J gene: TRBJ1-1; CDR3 length: 17; D gene: -; V gene: TRBV5-6; CDR3 protein: CASSLLLRDTSNTEAFF
J gene: TRBJ1-1; CDR3 length: 15; D gene: -; V gene: TRBV5-4; CDR3 protein: CASSQLQGEGTEAFF
J gene: TRBJ2-3; CDR3 length: 18; D gene: TRBD2; V gene: TRBV19; CDR3 protein: CASSILTSGYLGTDTQYF
J gene: TRBJ2-3; CDR3 length: 14; D gene: -; V gene: TRBV10-3; CDR3 protein: CAISESVRGDTQYF
J gene: TRBJ2-5; CDR3 length: 15; D gene: -; V gene: TRBV6-1; CDR3 protein: CASSPHGVFRETQYF
J gene: TRBJ2-5; CDR3 length: 15; D gene: -; V gene: TRBV7-2; CDR3 protein: CASSLDSGGWETQYF
J gene: TRBJ2-1; CDR3 length: 15; D gene: -; V gene: TRBV6-5; CDR3 protein: CASSYRRGPYNEQFF
J gene: TRBJ2-7; CDR3 length: 14; D gene: TRBD1; V gene: TRBV30; CDR3 protein: CAWRGQGQGYEQYF
J gene: TRBJ1-3; CDR3 length: 17; D gene: -; V gene: TRBV4-2; CDR3 protein: CASSHPGVALPGNTIYF
J gene: TRBJ2-7; CDR3 length: 16; D gene: TRBD1; V gene: TRBV5-1; CDR3 protein: CASSSPPGQGAWEQYF
J gene: TRBJ1-2; CDR3 length: 13; D gene: -; V gene: TRBV2; CDR3 protein: CASYLTGFYGYTF
J gene: TRBJ1-2; CDR3 length: 13; D gene: TRBD1; V gene: TRBV4-2; CDR3 protein: CASSQGPGGGYTF
J gene: TRBJ1-5; CDR3 length: 14; D gene: TRBD1; V gene: TRBV28; CDR3 protein: CASSQGQGLGPQHF
J gene: TRBJ2-7; CDR3 length: 16; D gene: -; V gene: TRBV11-2; CDR3 protein: CASSLTPRDFLIEQYF
J gene: TRBJ2-1; CDR3 length: 16; D gene: TRBD2; V gene: TRBV5-4; CDR3 protein: CASSLALAGGENEQFF
J gene: TRBJ1-1; CDR3 length: 12; D gene: -; V gene: TRBV5-4; CDR3 protein: CASSGGNTEAFF
J gene: TRBJ1-5; CDR3 length: 15; D gene: TRBD1; V gene: TRBV28; CDR3 protein: CASSLGGTGTQPQHF
J gene: TRBJ2-3; CDR3 length: 15; D gene: TRBD2; V gene: TRBV11-1; CDR3 protein: CASSPVGRGSNTQYF
J gene: TRBJ2-6; CDR3 length: 15; D gene: TRBD2; V gene: TRBV30; CDR3 protein: CAWSKGGVGANVLTF